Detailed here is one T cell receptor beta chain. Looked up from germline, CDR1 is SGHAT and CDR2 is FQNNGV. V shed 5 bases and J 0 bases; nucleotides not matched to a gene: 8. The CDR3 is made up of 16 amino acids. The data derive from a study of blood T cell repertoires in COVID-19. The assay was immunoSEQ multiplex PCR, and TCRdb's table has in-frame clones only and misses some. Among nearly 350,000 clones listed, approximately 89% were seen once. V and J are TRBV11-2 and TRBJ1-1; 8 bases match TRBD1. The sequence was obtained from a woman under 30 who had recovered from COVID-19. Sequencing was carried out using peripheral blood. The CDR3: CASSRDRGTMNTEAFF. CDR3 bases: TGTGCCAGCAGCCGCGACAGGGGAACCATGAACACTGAAGCTTTCTTT.